Listed below are T cell receptor beta chains from one sample, sequenced in a study of cytomegalovirus exposure and HLA in healthy donors. Generated by immunoSEQ multiplex PCR, the TCRdb table keeps only in-frame clones and is missing some. The data show approximately 150,000 clones, with around 78% seen just once and 5% to 8% held by the top ten. Specimen: PBMCs. These receptors all come from a middle-aged woman in good health and CMV-seropositive. The CDR3 runs from the conserved cysteine through the conserved F or W. A D gene is named only where the DNA matches it firmly. Clone size is not always given. Where it is, it says once, few, many or a class for expanded clones.

few,.,TRBJ1-4,TRBV19,CASSIWQGNEKLFF,TGTGCCAGTAGTATTTGGCAGGGTAATGAAAAACTGTTTTTT
.,TRBD2,TRBJ2-6,TRBV7-9,CASSRGGVMGANVLTF,TGTGCCAGCAGCCGTGGGGGGGTAATGGGGGCCAACGTCCTGACTTTC
.,TRBD2,TRBJ2-5,TRBV29-1,CSVATSGQGTQYF,TGCAGCGTTGCAACTAGCGGCCAGGGGACCCAGTACTTC
once,.,TRBJ1-1,TRBV7-9,CASSFTSTEAFF,TGTGCCAGCAGCTTTACGAGCACTGAAGCTTTCTTT
.,TRBD2,TRBJ2-5,TRBV7-9,CASSTRTSGEYGETQYF,TGTGCCAGCAGCACCCGGACTAGCGGTGAATATGGGGAGACCCAGTACTTC
.,.,TRBJ2-5,TRBV7-7,CASSGGTAKKETQYF,TGTGCTAGCAGCGGCGGGACAGCCAAAAAAGAGACCCAGTACTTC
.,.,TRBJ2-5,TRBV29-1,CSVEASQETQYF,TGCAGCGTTGAAGCCAGTCAAGAGACCCAGTACTTC
.,.,TRBJ1-1,TRBV7-9,CASSWLDRGNTEAFF,TGTGCCAGCAGCTGGCTCGACAGAGGAAACACTGAAGCTTTCTTT
.,.,TRBJ2-5,TRBV10-3,CAISPGIKETQYF,TGTGCCATCAGCCCAGGAATTAAAGAGACCCAGTACTTC
.,.,TRBJ1-2,TRBV5-1,CASSLVAGNNGYTF,TGCGCCAGCAGCTTGGTTGCAGGGAATAATGGCTACACCTTC
.,.,TRBJ2-7,TRBV27,CASSLNRVSEQYF,TGTGCCAGCAGTTTGAACAGGGTCAGCGAGCAGTACTTC
.,TRBD1,TRBJ1-4,TRBV2,CASSLDRGEKLFF,TGTGCCAGCAGCCTAGACAGGGGGGAAAAACTGTTTTTT
.,TRBD1,TRBJ1-2,TRBV7-9,CASSFPDRDVVYGYTF,TGTGCCAGCAGCTTCCCGGACAGGGATGTAGTGTATGGCTACACCTTC
.,.,TRBJ2-7,TRBV7-9,CASSLVPPGNEQYF,TGTGCCAGCAGCTTAGTTCCACCAGGGAACGAGCAGTACTTC
.,.,TRBJ2-1,TRBV5-4,CASSTRDSYNEQFF,TGTGCCAGCAGCACCCGGGACTCCTACAATGAGCAGTTCTTC
few,.,TRBJ2-1,TRBV7-2,CASSLLELGEQFF,TGTGCCAGCAGCTTATTGGAGTTGGGTGAGCAGTTCTTC